The clone carrying this T cell receptor (beta chain) was observed a few times. Its specificity is not known. This sample is drawn from a study of T-cell memory formation after mild COVID-19. Study context: Clusters were largely donor specific.

In germline, CDR1 is LGHDT, CDR2 YNNKEL (reference sequence). This CDR3 is built from 14 residues. Trimming at V came to 4 bases and at J to 5 bases, leaving 5 bases not matched to a gene. Study conclusions and caveats: Mainly in CM and EM were contracting CD4+ clones; CD8+ were in EMRA.

Using its own MiXCR run on the 5' RACE reads, TCRdb lists one record per CDR3 protein. The sample shows more than 250,000 distinct CDR3 sequences, about a sixth of them seen only once. The sequence was collected from a man between 18 and 29 years old who had mild COVID-19 (a few samples of this study predate the infection). Cell type and time point are not known. Material: PBMCs or a T cell subset sorted from them (not recorded which). The V and J genes are TRBV3-1 and TRBJ2-5, with TRBD1 matching 9 bases. The CDR3 nucleotides read TGTGCCAGCAGCCCGGGACAGGGAATCGAGACCCAGTACTTC. Amino acid sequence: CASSPGQGIETQYF.